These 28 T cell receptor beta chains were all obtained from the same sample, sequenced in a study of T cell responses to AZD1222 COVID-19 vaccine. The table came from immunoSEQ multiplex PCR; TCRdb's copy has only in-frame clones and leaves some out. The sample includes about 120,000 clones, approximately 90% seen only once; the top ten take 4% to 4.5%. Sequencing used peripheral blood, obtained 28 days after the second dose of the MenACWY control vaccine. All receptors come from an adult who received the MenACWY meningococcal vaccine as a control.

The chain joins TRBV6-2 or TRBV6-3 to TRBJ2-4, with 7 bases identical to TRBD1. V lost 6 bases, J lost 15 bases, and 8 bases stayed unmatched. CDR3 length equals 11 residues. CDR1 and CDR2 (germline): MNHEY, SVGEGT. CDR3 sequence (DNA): TGTGCCAGCAGCCAGACAGGGCGAGGGTACTTC. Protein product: CASSQTGRGYF.

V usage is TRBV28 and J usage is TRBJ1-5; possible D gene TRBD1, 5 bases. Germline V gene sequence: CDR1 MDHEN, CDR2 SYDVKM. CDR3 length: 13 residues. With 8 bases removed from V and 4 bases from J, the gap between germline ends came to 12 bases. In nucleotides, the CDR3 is TGTGCCAGCGGACTCGGGGGTAATCAGCCCCAGCATTTT. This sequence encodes CASGLGGNQPQHF.

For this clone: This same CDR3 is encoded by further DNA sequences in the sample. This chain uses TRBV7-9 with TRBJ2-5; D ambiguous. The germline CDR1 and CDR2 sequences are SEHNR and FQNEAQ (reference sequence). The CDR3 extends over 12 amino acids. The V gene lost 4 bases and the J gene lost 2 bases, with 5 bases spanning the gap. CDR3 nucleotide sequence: TGTGCCAGCAGCTACTATCAAGAGACCCAGTACTTC. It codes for CASSYYQETQYF. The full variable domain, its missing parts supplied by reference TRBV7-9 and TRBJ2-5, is DTGVSQNPRHKITKRGQNVTFRCDPISEHNRLYWYRQTLGQGPEFLTYFQNEAQLEKSRLLSDRFSAERPKGSFSTLEIQRTEQGDSAMYLCASSYYQETQYFGPGTRLLVL.

In DNA, the CDR3 is TGTGCCAGCAGTTCACCACTTGAGGGGAGCACTGAAGCTTTCTTT. Residues: CASSSPLEGSTEAFF. The genes are TRBV28 and TRBJ1-1; tentatively, D is TRBD1 (5 bases). The germline gives CDR1 MDHEN, CDR2 SYDVKM. This CDR3 region has 15 residues. With 4 bases removed from V and 4 bases from J, the gap between germline ends came to 16 bases.

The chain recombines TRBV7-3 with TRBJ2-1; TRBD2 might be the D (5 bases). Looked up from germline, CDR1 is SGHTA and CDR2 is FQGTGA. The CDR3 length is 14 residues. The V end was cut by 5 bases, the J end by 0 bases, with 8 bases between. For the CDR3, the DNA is TGTGCCAGCAGCCGGGGTAGCTCCTACAATGAGCAGTTCTTC. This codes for CASSRGSSYNEQFF. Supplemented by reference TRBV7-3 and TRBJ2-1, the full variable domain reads GAGVSQTPSNKVTEKGKYVELRCDPISGHTALYWYRQSLGQGPEFLIYFQGTGAADDSGLPNDRFFAVRPEGSVSTLKIQRTERGDSAVYLCASSRGSSYNEQFFGPGTRLTVL.

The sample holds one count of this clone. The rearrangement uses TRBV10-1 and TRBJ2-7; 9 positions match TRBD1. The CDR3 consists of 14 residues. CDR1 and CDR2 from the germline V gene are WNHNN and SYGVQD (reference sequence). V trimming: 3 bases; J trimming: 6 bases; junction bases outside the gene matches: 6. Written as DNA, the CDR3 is TGCGCCAGCAGTGACCGGGACAGGGTGTGCGAGCAGTACTTC. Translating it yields CASSDRDRVCEQYF.

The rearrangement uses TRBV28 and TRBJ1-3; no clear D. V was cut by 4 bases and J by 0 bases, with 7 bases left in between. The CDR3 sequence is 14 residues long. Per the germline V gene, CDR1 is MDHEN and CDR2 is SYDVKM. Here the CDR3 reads CASSSRNSGNTIYF. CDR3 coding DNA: TGTGCCAGCAGTTCCCGAAACTCTGGAAACACCATATATTTT.

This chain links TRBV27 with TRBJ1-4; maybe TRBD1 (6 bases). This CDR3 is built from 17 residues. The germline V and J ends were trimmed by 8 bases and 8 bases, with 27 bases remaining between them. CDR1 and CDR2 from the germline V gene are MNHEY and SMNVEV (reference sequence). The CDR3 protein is CASRLSPQGTRGEKLFF. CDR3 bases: TGTGCCAGCCGCCTCTCCCCTCAGGGGACCCGAGGGGAAAAACTGTTTTTT.

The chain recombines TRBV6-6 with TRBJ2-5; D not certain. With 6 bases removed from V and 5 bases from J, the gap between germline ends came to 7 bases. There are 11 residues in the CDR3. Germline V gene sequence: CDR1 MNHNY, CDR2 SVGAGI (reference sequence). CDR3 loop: CASRARETQYF. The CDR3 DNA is TGTGCCAGCAGGGCGCGGGAGACCCAGTACTTC.

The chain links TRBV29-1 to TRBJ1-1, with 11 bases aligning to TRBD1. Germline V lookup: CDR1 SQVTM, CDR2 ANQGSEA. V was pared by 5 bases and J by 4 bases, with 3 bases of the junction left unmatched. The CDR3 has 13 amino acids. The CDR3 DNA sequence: TGCAGCGTTCCCGGGACAGGGGGCACTGAAGCTTTCTTT. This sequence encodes CSVPGTGGTEAFF.

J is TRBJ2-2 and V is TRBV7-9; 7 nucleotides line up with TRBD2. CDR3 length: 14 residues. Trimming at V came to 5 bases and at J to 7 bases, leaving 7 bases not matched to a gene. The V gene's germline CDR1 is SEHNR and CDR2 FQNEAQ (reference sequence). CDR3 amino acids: CASSNGEGFGELFF. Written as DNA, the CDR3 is TGTGCCAGCAGCAATGGGGAGGGATTCGGGGAGCTGTTTTTT.

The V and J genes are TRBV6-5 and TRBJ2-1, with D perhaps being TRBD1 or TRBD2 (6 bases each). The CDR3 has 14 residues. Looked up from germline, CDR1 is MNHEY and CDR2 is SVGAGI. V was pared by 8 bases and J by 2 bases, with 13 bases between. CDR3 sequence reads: CASGGGTTYNEQFF. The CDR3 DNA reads TGTGCCAGCGGGGGCGGGACCACCTACAATGAGCAGTTCTTC.

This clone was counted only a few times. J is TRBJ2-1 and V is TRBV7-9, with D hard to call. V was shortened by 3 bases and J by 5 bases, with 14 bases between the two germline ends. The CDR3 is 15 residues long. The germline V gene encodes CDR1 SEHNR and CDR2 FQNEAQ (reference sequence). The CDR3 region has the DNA TGTGCCAGCAGCTTTAGGACGCACCAAAACAATGAGCAGTTCTTC. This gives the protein CASSFRTHQNNEQFF.

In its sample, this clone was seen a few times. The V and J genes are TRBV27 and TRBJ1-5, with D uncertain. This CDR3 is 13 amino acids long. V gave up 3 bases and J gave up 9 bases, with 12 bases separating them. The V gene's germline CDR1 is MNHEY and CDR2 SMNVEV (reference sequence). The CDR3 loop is CASSLNLGWPQHF. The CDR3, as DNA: TGTGCCAGCAGTTTGAATCTTGGGTGGCCCCAGCATTTT.

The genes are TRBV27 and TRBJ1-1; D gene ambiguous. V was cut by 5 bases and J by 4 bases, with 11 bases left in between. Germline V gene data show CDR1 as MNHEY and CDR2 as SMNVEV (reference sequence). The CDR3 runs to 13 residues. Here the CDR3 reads CASSQFQSTEAFF. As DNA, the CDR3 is TGTGCCAGCAGTCAATTCCAGAGCACTGAAGCTTTCTTT.

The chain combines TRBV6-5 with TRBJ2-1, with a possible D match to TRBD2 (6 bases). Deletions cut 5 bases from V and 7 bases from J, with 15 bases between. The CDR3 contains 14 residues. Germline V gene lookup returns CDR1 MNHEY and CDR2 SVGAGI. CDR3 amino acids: CASSPGRAGNEQFF. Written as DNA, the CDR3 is TGTGCCAGCAGTCCCGGACGCGCGGGGAATGAGCAGTTCTTC.

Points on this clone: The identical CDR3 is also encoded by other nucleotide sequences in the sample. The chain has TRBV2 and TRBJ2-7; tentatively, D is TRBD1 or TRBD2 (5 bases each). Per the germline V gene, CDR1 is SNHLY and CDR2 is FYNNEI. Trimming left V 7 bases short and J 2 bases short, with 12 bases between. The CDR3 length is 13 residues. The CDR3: CASNSGGPYEQYF. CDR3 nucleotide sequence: TGTGCCAGCAATTCTGGGGGTCCCTACGAGCAGTACTTC.

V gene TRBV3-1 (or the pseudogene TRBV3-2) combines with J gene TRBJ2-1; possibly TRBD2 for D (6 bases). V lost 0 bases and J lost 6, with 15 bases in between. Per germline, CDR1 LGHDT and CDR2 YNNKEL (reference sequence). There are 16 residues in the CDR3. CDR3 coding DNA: TGTGCCAGCAGCCAAGACGGGAGACTAGTCCCCAATGAGCAGTTCTTC. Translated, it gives CASSQDGRLVPNEQFF.

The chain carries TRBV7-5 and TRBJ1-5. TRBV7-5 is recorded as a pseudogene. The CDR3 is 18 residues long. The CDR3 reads CVRSLALVQARLNQPQHF. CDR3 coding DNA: TGTGTCAGAAGCTTAGCTCTTGTCCAAGCAAGACTTAATCAGCCCCAGCATTTT.

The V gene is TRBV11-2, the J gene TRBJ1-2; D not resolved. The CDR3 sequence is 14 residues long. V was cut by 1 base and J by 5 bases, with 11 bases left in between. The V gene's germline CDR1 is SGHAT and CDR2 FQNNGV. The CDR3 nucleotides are TGTGCCAGCAGCTTAGCGGGCCCTCCTTATGGCTACACCTTC. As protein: CASSLAGPPYGYTF.

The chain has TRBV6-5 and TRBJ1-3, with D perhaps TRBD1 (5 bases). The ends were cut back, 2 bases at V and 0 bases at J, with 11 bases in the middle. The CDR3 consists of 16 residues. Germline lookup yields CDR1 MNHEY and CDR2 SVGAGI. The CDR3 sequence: CASSYRGSYSGNTIYF. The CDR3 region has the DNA TGTGCCAGCAGTTACCGGGGCAGCTACTCTGGAAACACCATATATTTT.

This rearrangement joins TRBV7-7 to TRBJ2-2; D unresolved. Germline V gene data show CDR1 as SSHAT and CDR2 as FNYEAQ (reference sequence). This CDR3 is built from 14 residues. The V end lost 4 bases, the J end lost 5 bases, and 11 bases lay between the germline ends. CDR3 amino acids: CASSSGLGTGELFF. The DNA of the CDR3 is TGTGCCAGCAGCTCCGGATTGGGGACCGGGGAGCTGTTTTTT.

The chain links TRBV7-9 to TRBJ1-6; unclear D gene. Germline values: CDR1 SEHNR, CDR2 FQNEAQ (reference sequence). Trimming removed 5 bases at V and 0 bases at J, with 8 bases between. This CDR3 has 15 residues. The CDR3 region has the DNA TGTGCCAGCAGCCCCGGGGTCTCCTATAATTCACCCCTCCACTTT. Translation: CASSPGVSYNSPLHF.

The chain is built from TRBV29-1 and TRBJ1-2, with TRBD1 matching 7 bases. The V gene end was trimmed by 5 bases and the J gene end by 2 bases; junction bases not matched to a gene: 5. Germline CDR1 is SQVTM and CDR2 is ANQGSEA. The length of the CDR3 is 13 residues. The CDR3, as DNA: TGCAGCGTTTGGACAGGAAACAACTATGGCTACACCTTC. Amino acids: CSVWTGNNYGYTF. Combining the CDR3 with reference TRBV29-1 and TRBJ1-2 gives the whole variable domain SAVISQKPSRDICQRGTSLTIQCQVDSQVTMMFWYRQQPGQSLTLIATANQGSEATYESGFVIDKFPISRPNLTFSTLTVSNMSPEDSSIYLCSVWTGNNYGYTFGSGTRLTVV.

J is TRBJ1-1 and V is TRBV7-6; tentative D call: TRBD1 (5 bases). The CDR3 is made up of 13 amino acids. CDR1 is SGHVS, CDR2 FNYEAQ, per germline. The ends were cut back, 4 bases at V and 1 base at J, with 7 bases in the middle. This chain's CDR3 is CASSSRENTEAFF. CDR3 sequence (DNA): TGTGCCAGCAGCTCCAGGGAGAACACTGAAGCTTTCTTT.

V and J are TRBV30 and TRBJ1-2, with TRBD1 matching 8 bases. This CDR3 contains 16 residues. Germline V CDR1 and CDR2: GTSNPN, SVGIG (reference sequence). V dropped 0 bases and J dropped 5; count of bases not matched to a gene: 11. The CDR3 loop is CAWSVPDRGGSYGYTF. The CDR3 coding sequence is TGTGCCTGGAGTGTACCCGACAGGGGCGGTTCGTATGGCTACACCTTC.

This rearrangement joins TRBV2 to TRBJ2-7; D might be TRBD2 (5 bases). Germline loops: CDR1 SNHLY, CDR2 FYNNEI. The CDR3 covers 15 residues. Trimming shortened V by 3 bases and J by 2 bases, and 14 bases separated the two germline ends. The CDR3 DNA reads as TGTGCCAGCAGTGATCTAGTGGGGAGCCCCTACGAGCAGTACGTC. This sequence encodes CASSDLVGSPYEQYV.

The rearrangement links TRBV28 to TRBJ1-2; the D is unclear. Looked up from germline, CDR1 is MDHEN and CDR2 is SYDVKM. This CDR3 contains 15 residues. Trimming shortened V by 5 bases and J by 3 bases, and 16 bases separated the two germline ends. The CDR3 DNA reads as TGTGCCAGCAGTCCCCTTGGGGTAGTCGACTATGGCTACACCTTC. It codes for CASSPLGVVDYGYTF.